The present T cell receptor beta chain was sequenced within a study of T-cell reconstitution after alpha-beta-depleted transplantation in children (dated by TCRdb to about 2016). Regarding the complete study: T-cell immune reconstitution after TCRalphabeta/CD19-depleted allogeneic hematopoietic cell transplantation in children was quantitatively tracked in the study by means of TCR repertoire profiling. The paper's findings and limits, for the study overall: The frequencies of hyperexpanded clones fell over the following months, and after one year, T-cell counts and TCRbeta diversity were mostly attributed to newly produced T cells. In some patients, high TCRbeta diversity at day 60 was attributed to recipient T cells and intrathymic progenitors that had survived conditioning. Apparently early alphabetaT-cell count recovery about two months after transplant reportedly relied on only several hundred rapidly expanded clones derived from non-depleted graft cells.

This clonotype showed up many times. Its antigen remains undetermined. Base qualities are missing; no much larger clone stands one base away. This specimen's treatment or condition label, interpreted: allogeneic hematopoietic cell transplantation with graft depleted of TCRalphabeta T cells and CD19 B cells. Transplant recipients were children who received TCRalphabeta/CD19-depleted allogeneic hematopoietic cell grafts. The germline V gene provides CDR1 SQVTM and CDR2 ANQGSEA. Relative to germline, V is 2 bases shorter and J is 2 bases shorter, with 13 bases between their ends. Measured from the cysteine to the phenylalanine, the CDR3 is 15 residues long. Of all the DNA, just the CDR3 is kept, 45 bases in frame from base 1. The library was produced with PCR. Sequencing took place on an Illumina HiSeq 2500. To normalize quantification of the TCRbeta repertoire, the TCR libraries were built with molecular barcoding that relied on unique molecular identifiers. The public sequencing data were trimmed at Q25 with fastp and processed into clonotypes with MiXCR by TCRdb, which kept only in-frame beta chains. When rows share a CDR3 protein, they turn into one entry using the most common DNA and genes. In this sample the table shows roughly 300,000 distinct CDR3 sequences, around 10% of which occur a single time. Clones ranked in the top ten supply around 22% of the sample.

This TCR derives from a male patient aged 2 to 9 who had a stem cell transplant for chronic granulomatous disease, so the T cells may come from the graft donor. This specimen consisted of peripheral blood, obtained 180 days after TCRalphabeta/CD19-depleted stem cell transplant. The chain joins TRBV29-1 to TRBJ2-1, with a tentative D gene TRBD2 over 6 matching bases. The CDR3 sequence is CSVESRESPYNEQFF. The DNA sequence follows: TGCAGCGTTGAAAGCCGGGAGTCTCCCTACAATGAGCAGTTCTTC.